What follows describes a single T cell receptor (beta chain). This entry is derived from a study of blood T cell repertoires in COVID-19. Turning to the study itself: Researchers got acute and convalescent COVID-19 samples from the United States, Italy and Spain. The cDNA or gDNA used as material had been derived from T cells, B-cell-depleted T cells, or PBMCs.

Study processing details: Estimated nucleated cell counts came from reference gene primer amplification. Assay: immunoSEQ multiplex PCR; the TCRdb copy retains only in-frame clones and omits some. D and trimming come from the DNA, and the V and J calls and clone size come from that table. This sample has about 200,000 clones, with 85% found just once. The germline gives CDR1 LNHDA, CDR2 SQIVND (reference sequence). Trimming at V came to 2 bases and at J to 6 bases, leaving 3 bases not matched to a gene. This CDR3 has 16 amino acids. This rearrangement joins TRBV19 to TRBJ2-2; the match to TRBD2 covers 13 bases. The TCR sequence derives from a woman aged 80 or over with acute or convalescent COVID-19. Source material: peripheral blood. CDR3 residues: CASSIRGTSGAGELFF. In nucleotides, the CDR3 is TGTGCCAGTAGTATACGAGGGACTAGCGGGGCCGGGGAGCTGTTTTTT.